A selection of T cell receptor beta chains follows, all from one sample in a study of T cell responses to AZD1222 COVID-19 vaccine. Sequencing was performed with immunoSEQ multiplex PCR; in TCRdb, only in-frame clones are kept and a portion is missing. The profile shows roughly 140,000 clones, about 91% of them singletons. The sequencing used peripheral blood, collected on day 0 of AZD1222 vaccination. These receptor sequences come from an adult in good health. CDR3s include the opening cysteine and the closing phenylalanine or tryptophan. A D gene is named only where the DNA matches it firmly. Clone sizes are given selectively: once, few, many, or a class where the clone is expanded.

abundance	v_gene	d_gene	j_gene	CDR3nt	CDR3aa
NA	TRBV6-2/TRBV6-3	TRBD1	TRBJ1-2	TGTGCCAGCAGTTTAACCCCAAGGACAGGCAACTATGGCTACACCTTC	CASSLTPRTGNYGYTF
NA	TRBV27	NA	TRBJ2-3	TGTGCCAGCGGCCATGACGGACTTTACACAGATACGCAGTATTTT	CASGHDGLYTDTQYF
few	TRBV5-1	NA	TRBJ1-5	TGCGCCAGCGCCCGGGGGACCGGAGCCAATCAGCCCCAGCATTTT	CASARGTGANQPQHF
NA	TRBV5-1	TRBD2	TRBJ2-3	TGCGCCAGCAGCTCCCTGACTAGCGGGAGTACAGATACGCAGTATTTT	CASSSLTSGSTDTQYF
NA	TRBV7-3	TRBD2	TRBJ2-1	TGTGCCAGCAGCTTAGCATTGACTAGCGGGAATGAGCAGTTCTTC	CASSLALTSGNEQFF
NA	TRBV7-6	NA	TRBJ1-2	TGTGCCAGCAGCTTACAGGGAAGCTATGGCTACACCTTC	CASSLQGSYGYTF
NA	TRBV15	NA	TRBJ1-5	TGTGCCACCAGCAGAGATCCAACCAATCAGCCCCAGCATTTT	CATSRDPTNQPQHF
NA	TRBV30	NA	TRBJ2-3	TGTGCCAGAGACACTTCAGATACGCAGTATTTT	CARDTSDTQYF
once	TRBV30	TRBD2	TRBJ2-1	TGTGCCTGGATAGCGGGAGGGCCTTACAATGAGCAGTTCTTC	CAWIAGGPYNEQFF
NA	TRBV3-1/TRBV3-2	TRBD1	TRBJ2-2	TGTGCCAGCAGCCCTGACGGGACAGGGACCGGGGAGCTGTTTTTT	CASSPDGTGTGELFF
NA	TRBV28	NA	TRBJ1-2	TGTGCCAGCAGGCAAGCCCGGTACCCCTACACCTTC	CASRQARYPYTF
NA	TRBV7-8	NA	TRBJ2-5	TGTGCCAGCAGTCACCGGGACGGAGGGGAGACCCAGTACTTC	CASSHRDGGETQYF
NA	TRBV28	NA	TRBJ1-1	TGTGCCAGCAGTTTTACCTCGGGGGTCACTGAAGCTTTCTTT	CASSFTSGVTEAFF
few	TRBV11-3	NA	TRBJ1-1	TGTGCCAGCAGCTTAGATTACACTGAAGCTTTCTTT	CASSLDYTEAFF
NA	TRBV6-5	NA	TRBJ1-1	TGTGCCAGCAGTCCCGCCCTCTGGGGAAGAGCTTTCTTT	CASSPALWGRAFF
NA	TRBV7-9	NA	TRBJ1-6	TGTGCCAGCAGCCCCGAGGGGATCGGGTCACCCCTCCACTTT	CASSPEGIGSPLHF